A selection of T cell receptor beta chains follows, all from one sample in a study. TCRdb re-derived calls from the RT-PCR reads in MiXCR, one entry per CDR3 protein. The sample contains about 680,000 distinct CDR3 sequences, more than 13% of which appear only once. Sequenced material: memory CD4+ T cells from blood. The receptors were gathered from a female donor in good health, serving as a healthy control. Both conserved end residues are part of each CDR3. Each record gives: J gene, V gene, clone size, D gene, CDR3 DNA, CDR3 protein. D genes are given only for firm matches. Rows may omit the clone size; those that give it use once, few, many or a size class.

J: TRBJ2-1; V: TRBV20-1; size: many; D: TRBD2; DNA: TGCAGTGCTCTTACCGCTAGCGGTGGTTTAACAATTGAGCAGTTCTTC; CDR3: CSALTASGGLTIEQFF
J: TRBJ2-2; V: TRBV5-1; size: few; D: TRBD2; DNA: TGCGCCAGCAGCCAGGGACTAGCGGGAGGTACCGGGGAGCTGTTTTTT; CDR3: CASSQGLAGGTGELFF
J: TRBJ1-2; V: TRBV18; size: many; D: TRBD1; DNA: TGTGCCAGCTCACCCGAAGGACAGGGGAGCGGCTACACCTTC; CDR3: CASSPEGQGSGYTF
J: TRBJ1-1; V: TRBV6-8; size: -; D: -; DNA: TGTGCCAGCACATCGGGCAGGAAGAACACTGAAGCTTTCTTT; CDR3: CASTSGRKNTEAFF
J: TRBJ2-2; V: TRBV29-1; size: many; D: -; DNA: TGCAGCGTTTCGGGACACAACACCGGGGAGCTGTTTTTT; CDR3: CSVSGHNTGELFF
J: TRBJ1-3; V: TRBV4-3; size: few; D: -; DNA: TGCGCCAGCAGCCCCCAGGGAGTTGGAAACACCATATATTTT; CDR3: CASSPQGVGNTIYF
J: TRBJ1-1; V: TRBV4-2; size: -; D: -; DNA: TGTGCCAGCAGCCAAGAGGAGGGACGCTTGAACACTGAAGCTTTCTTT; CDR3: CASSQEEGRLNTEAFF
J: TRBJ2-1; V: TRBV12-3/TRBV12-4; size: many; D: -; DNA: TGTGCCAGCAGTGTCGGACTCTACGGTGAGCAGTTCTTC; CDR3: CASSVGLYGEQFF
J: TRBJ1-1; V: TRBV12-3/TRBV12-4; size: many; D: -; DNA: TGTGCCAGCAGTGCCGTCGGGGGCCGCGCTTTCTTT; CDR3: CASSAVGGRAFF
J: TRBJ1-2; V: TRBV12-3/TRBV12-4; size: -; D: -; DNA: TGTGCCAGCAGCCAGGATAGCGGCTACACCTTC; CDR3: CASSQDSGYTF
J: TRBJ2-3; V: TRBV7-2; size: -; D: TRBD2; DNA: TGTGCCAGCAGAGATGGACTAGCGGGGGGCTTGGATACGCAGTATTTT; CDR3: CASRDGLAGGLDTQYF
J: TRBJ2-7; V: TRBV27; size: -; D: TRBD1; DNA: TGTGCCAGTCCGGTGGACAGGGACTTCTCCTACGAGCAGTACTTC; CDR3: CASPVDRDFSYEQYF
J: TRBJ2-1; V: TRBV2; size: -; D: TRBD2; DNA: TGTGCCAGCAGTGGGTCGGTTAGCGGGAAGGCGGGGAATGAGCAGTTCTTC; CDR3: CASSGSVSGKAGNEQFF
J: TRBJ2-1; V: TRBV29-1; size: many; D: -; DNA: TGCAGCGTTGTTTTAATAATCGAGCAGTTCTTC; CDR3: CSVVLIIEQFF
J: TRBJ1-6; V: TRBV28; size: few; D: TRBD1; DNA: TGTGCCAGCAGTTTAGACAGGGGAGGAGGTAGGCCCCTCCACTTT; CDR3: CASSLDRGGGRPLHF